This T cell receptor beta chain was identified during a study of ipilimumab plus nivolumab after autologous stem cell transplantation. The wider study: Median doses per patient: about 5 ipilimumab, about 8 nivolumab.

Measured with immunoSEQ multiplex PCR; TCRdb has only the in-frame clones, and not every one. The repertoire consists of tens of thousands of clones, with 92% occurring once and the leading ten covering under 0.9%. This clone has a single count. Starting 14 to 28 days after autologous transplant, ipilimumab 1 mg/kg was given. Patients got 3 mg/kg IV nivolumab weeks 1, 4, 7, 10, then biweekly through week 26. Per the germline V gene, CDR1 is SEHNR and CDR2 is FQNEAQ (reference sequence). V trimming: 5 bases; J trimming: 3 bases; junction bases outside the gene matches: 8. This CDR3 contains 15 residues.

The sample in question was PBMCs, obtained in a trial of ipilimumab plus nivolumab as post-transplant consolidation. This chain joins TRBV7-9 and TRBJ1-2; 8 bases line up with TRBD1. The origin of this receptor is a male donor with multiple myeloma. In DNA form, the CDR3 reads TGTGCCAGCAGCCCCAGGACAGGGACCGACTATGGCTACACCTTC. This translates into CASSPRTGTDYGYTF. Complete variable domain (other parts from reference TRBV7-9 and TRBJ1-2): DTGVSQNPRHKITKRGQNVTFRCDPISEHNRLYWYRQTLGQGPEFLTYFQNEAQLEKSRLLSDRFSAERPKGSFSTLEIQRTEQGDSAMYLCASSPRTGTDYGYTFGSGTRLTVV.